The rows below give T cell receptor beta chains drawn from one sample of a study of prognosis after radiotherapy for stage I lung cancer. TCRdb re-called the multiplex PCR reads through MiXCR, storing one row per CDR3 protein. The data hold roughly 11,000 distinct CDR3 sequences, with approximately 40% observed a single time. This specimen consisted of PBMCs, obtained before or after stereotactic body radiation therapy (not recorded which). The receptors here all came from a donor aged 50 or older with non-small cell lung cancer. Each CDR3 is given with its conserved first and last residue. The order of the fields is CDR3 DNA, CDR3 protein, clone size, D gene, V gene, J gene. D genes are given only for firm matches. Clone size is given for some rows only: seen once, a few or many times, or a class if the clone is expanded.

DNA: TGTGCCAGCAGCAGAGGGGCGGGGGGGGACAATGAGCAGTTCTTC
CDR3: CASSRGAGGDNEQFF
size: many
D: TRBD2
V: TRBV9
J: TRBJ2-1

DNA: TGTGCCATTAACTACCCGACCGGGACTAGCGGTACCTACGAGCAGTACTTC
CDR3: CAINYPTGTSGTYEQYF
size: few
D: TRBD2
V: TRBV12-3/TRBV12-4
J: TRBJ2-7

DNA: TGCAGTGCTAGAGATCGGGGGAACACTGAAGCTTTCTTT
CDR3: CSARDRGNTEAFF
size: many
D: .
V: TRBV20-1
J: TRBJ1-1

DNA: TGTACCAGCAGTTGGACGGGAGCCTACGAGCAGTACTTC
CDR3: CTSSWTGAYEQYF
size: .
D: .
V: TRBV27
J: TRBJ2-7

DNA: TGTGCCAGCAGCTTCCTCTACAACACCGGGGAGCTGTTTTTT
CDR3: CASSFLYNTGELFF
size: many
D: .
V: TRBV7-8
J: TRBJ2-2

DNA: TGTGCCATCAGTGCATTCGCCGGGACAGTTTACAATGAGCAGTTCTTC
CDR3: CAISAFAGTVYNEQFF
size: medium-sized
D: TRBD1
V: TRBV10-3
J: TRBJ2-1

DNA: TGTGCCAGCAGTGAAGCGCAGGGAGGGATGCAAGAGACCCAGTACTTC
CDR3: CASSEAQGGMQETQYF
size: many
D: TRBD2
V: TRBV2
J: TRBJ2-5

DNA: TGCGCCAGCAGCCCCAGCCCCACAGGGAACACTGAAGCTTTCTTT
CDR3: CASSPSPTGNTEAFF
size: many
D: .
V: TRBV4-1
J: TRBJ1-1

DNA: TGTGCCAGCAGTTACTCCACGGGACGGGTCGTGACCCAGTACTTC
CDR3: CASSYSTGRVVTQYF
size: many
D: .
V: TRBV6-9
J: TRBJ2-5

DNA: TGCAGTGCTAGAGAGTGGAGGGCGGAGACCCAGTACTTC
CDR3: CSAREWRAETQYF
size: many
D: .
V: TRBV20-1
J: TRBJ2-5

DNA: TGCAGTGCTGCGCGGGGGCCTCGCACCGGTGAGCTGTTTTTT
CDR3: CSAARGPRTGELFF
size: .
D: .
V: TRBV20-1
J: TRBJ2-2

DNA: TGTGCCAGCAGCCTCACCACTAGTAGTGGCACAGATACGCAGTATTTT
CDR3: CASSLTTSSGTDTQYF
size: .
D: .
V: TRBV12-3/TRBV12-4
J: TRBJ2-3

DNA: TGTGCCTGGAGTGTACCCTCAGCGGGGGGCTTGAAGACCCAGTACTTC
CDR3: CAWSVPSAGGLKTQYF
size: many
D: TRBD2
V: TRBV30
J: TRBJ2-5

DNA: TGTGCCAGCAGAATCCCAGGACGCTCTGGAAACAACGTATATTTT
CDR3: CASRIPGRSGNNVYF
size: .
D: .
V: TRBV28
J: TRBJ1-3

DNA: TGTGCCAGCAGCGTATCAGGACAACCTAATGAAAAACTGTTTTTT
CDR3: CASSVSGQPNEKLFF
size: many
D: .
V: TRBV9
J: TRBJ1-4

DNA: TGTGCCACCAGGGGTTCCTACAATGAGCAGTTCTTC
CDR3: CATRGSYNEQFF
size: many
D: .
V: TRBV24-1
J: TRBJ2-1

DNA: TGTGCCAGCAGTTTGAGCGGGGGGGCGGATACGCAGTATTTT
CDR3: CASSLSGGADTQYF
size: many
D: TRBD2
V: TRBV6-2/TRBV6-3
J: TRBJ2-3

DNA: TGTGTCAGCAGCCAAGACCTAACCAGCGTGGTTTCTGGGGCCAACGTCCTGACTTTC
CDR3: CVSSQDLTSVVSGANVLTF
size: many
D: .
V: TRBV3-1
J: TRBJ2-6

DNA: TGCAGTGCCCGGGACCGGGAAGATTCACCCCTCCACTTT
CDR3: CSARDREDSPLHF
size: many
D: .
V: TRBV20-1
J: TRBJ1-6

DNA: TGTGCCAGCAGCCAAGCCCGGACTAGCGGGAACCGGGGTACGCAGTATTTT
CDR3: CASSQARTSGNRGTQYF
size: many
D: TRBD2
V: TRBV14
J: TRBJ2-3

DNA: TGTGCCGGCAGTTTTCGGGGCTGGGCCACTGAAGCTTTCTTT
CDR3: CAGSFRGWATEAFF
size: .
D: .
V: TRBV12-3/TRBV12-4
J: TRBJ1-1

DNA: TGCAGTGCTAGGTGGACAGGAGAAGAGACCCAGTACTTC
CDR3: CSARWTGEETQYF
size: many
D: TRBD1
V: TRBV20-1
J: TRBJ2-5

DNA: TGTGCCAGAACCACTAGCGGGAATAGACAAGGGTCCTACGAGCATTGCTTC
CDR3: CARTTSGNRQGSYEHCF
size: .
D: TRBD2
V: TRBV6-1
J: TRBJ2-7

DNA: TGCGCCAGCAGCTTTGGACAGGGTTGGTACAATGAGCAGTTCTTC
CDR3: CASSFGQGWYNEQFF
size: .
D: TRBD1
V: TRBV5-1
J: TRBJ2-1

DNA: TGTGCCAGCCGCGACAGTACATTCCGTGGTGGCTACACCTTC
CDR3: CASRDSTFRGGYTF
size: many
D: .
V: TRBV28
J: TRBJ1-2

DNA: TGTGCCAGCAGTACGGGACAGGGGGTGAGGGAAAAACTGTTTTTT
CDR3: CASSTGQGVREKLFF
size: medium-sized
D: TRBD1
V: TRBV12-3/TRBV12-4
J: TRBJ1-4

DNA: TGTGCCTGGAGTTCAGACAGTAGCAATCAGCCCCAGCATTTT
CDR3: CAWSSDSSNQPQHF
size: many
D: .
V: TRBV30
J: TRBJ1-5

DNA: TGTGCCAGTAGTATAGCTAGCGGGAACTTGAAGTTCTTC
CDR3: CASSIASGNLKFF
size: many
D: TRBD2
V: TRBV19
J: TRBJ2-1

DNA: TGTGCCAGCAGTACCCTGACAGGGGCTGTCTATGGCTACACCTTC
CDR3: CASSTLTGAVYGYTF
size: once
D: TRBD1
V: TRBV6-2/TRBV6-3
J: TRBJ1-2

DNA: TGTGCTAGTGGGCGCGGTAATACTGAAGCTTTCTTT
CDR3: CASGRGNTEAFF
size: many
D: .
V: TRBV12-5
J: TRBJ1-1

DNA: TGTGCCAGCAGTTACACGCAAACCCTACTCGGGGGCACTGAAGCTTTCTTT
CDR3: CASSYTQTLLGGTEAFF
size: many
D: .
V: TRBV6-5
J: TRBJ1-1

DNA: TGTGCCAGCAGTTTTAGGCTGTACGAGCAGTACTTC
CDR3: CASSFRLYEQYF
size: many
D: .
V: TRBV28
J: TRBJ2-7

DNA: TGTGCCAGCAGTCCAGGAAACACTGAAGCTTTCTTT
CDR3: CASSPGNTEAFF
size: .
D: .
V: TRBV13
J: TRBJ1-1

DNA: TGTGCCAGCAGCTTAGGGACGGCGACCTACGAGCAGTACTTC
CDR3: CASSLGTATYEQYF
size: .
D: .
V: TRBV7-6
J: TRBJ2-7

DNA: TGCAGTGCCGGTAAATATGAAGCCAAAAACATTCAGTACTTC
CDR3: CSAGKYEAKNIQYF
size: many
D: .
V: TRBV20-1
J: TRBJ2-4

DNA: TGTGCCAGCAGAGAGACTCGAAGGGTCACTGAAGCTTTCTTT
CDR3: CASRETRRVTEAFF
size: .
D: .
V: TRBV6-1
J: TRBJ1-1

DNA: TGTGCCAGCATCGCGGGGCTCTACGAGCAGTACTTC
CDR3: CASIAGLYEQYF
size: few
D: .
V: TRBV28
J: TRBJ2-7

DNA: TGCAGCGTTGATGTGGGTGAGACCCAGTACTTC
CDR3: CSVDVGETQYF
size: many
D: .
V: TRBV29-1
J: TRBJ2-5

DNA: TGCAGTGCCCGGGGACTAGCGGGGAGCACAGATACGCAGTATTTT
CDR3: CSARGLAGSTDTQYF
size: many
D: TRBD2
V: TRBV20-1
J: TRBJ2-3

DNA: TGTGCCAGCAGTACAAACAGGGGTCGGAATGAGCAGTTCTTC
CDR3: CASSTNRGRNEQFF
size: .
D: TRBD1
V: TRBV28
J: TRBJ2-1

DNA: TGTGCCAGCAGCCCCAGGTACCGGGGCTGGAATGAAGCTTTCTTT
CDR3: CASSPRYRGWNEAFF
size: many
D: .
V: TRBV7-6
J: TRBJ1-1

DNA: TGTGCCAGCAGTTTATCCAGGGGCAATTCACCCCTCCACTTT
CDR3: CASSLSRGNSPLHF
size: once
D: .
V: TRBV28
J: TRBJ1-6

DNA: TGTGCCATCAGTGGTGAGGGAGGAATGAACACTGAAGCTTTCTTT
CDR3: CAISGEGGMNTEAFF
size: few
D: .
V: TRBV10-3
J: TRBJ1-1

DNA: TGTGCCAGCAGCATACGCCCGGGAGAGACCCAGTACTTC
CDR3: CASSIRPGETQYF
size: many
D: .
V: TRBV9
J: TRBJ2-5

DNA: TGTGCCAGCAGCGCCTCGGGGACTTCTAAGGGGGACATTCAGTACTTC
CDR3: CASSASGTSKGDIQYF
size: .
D: .
V: TRBV9
J: TRBJ2-4

DNA: TGCAGTGCTAGGGATAGGACACAGGGGAATGAATCACCCCTCCACTTT
CDR3: CSARDRTQGNESPLHF
size: many
D: TRBD1
V: TRBV20-1
J: TRBJ1-6

DNA: TGTGCCAGCAGTTCCACCCTGAAGTTGTACGAGCAGTACTTC
CDR3: CASSSTLKLYEQYF
size: medium-sized
D: .
V: TRBV6-5
J: TRBJ2-7

DNA: TGTGCCAGCAGTGTTTCGGGGAGGGTCACTGAAGCTTTCTTT
CDR3: CASSVSGRVTEAFF
size: .
D: .
V: TRBV6-1
J: TRBJ1-1

DNA: TGTGCCAGCAGTTCAATAGCGGGAGGCTACGAGCAGTACTTC
CDR3: CASSSIAGGYEQYF
size: medium-sized
D: TRBD2
V: TRBV6-5
J: TRBJ2-7

DNA: TGTGCCAGCAGCGCCACGGAGGGGGTACTTAATTCACCCCTCCACTTT
CDR3: CASSATEGVLNSPLHF
size: many
D: .
V: TRBV9
J: TRBJ1-6

DNA: TGCAGTGCTAGATCGGGGACTATCAATCAGCCCCAGCATTTT
CDR3: CSARSGTINQPQHF
size: .
D: .
V: TRBV20-1
J: TRBJ1-5

DNA: TGTGCCAGTAGCGTCCAGGAGGGAAGTGAAAAACTGTTTTTT
CDR3: CASSVQEGSEKLFF
size: many
D: .
V: TRBV19
J: TRBJ1-4

DNA: TGTGCCAGCAGCCCCGACAGTTGGGGCGGGGAGCTGTTTTTT
CDR3: CASSPDSWGGELFF
size: many
D: .
V: TRBV9
J: TRBJ2-2

DNA: TGTGCCAGCAGTTTCAGGGGAACTGGAAACACCATATATTTT
CDR3: CASSFRGTGNTIYF
size: many
D: .
V: TRBV27
J: TRBJ1-3

DNA: TGTGCCAGCACAGGGGTTACTAGCGGGATCGACGAGCAGTACTTC
CDR3: CASTGVTSGIDEQYF
size: .
D: TRBD2
V: TRBV28
J: TRBJ2-7

DNA: TGTGCCAGCAGCTTACCTAGACAGAACACTGAAGCTTTCTTT
CDR3: CASSLPRQNTEAFF
size: many
D: .
V: TRBV11-2
J: TRBJ1-1

DNA: TGTGCCAGCTCAATAGCGGGTGGGAGCTACTATGAGCAGTTCTTC
CDR3: CASSIAGGSYYEQFF
size: .
D: TRBD2
V: TRBV18
J: TRBJ2-1